These 14 T cell receptor beta chains came from one sample sequenced in a study of vaccination and CD4 T cells after COVID-19. Treatment reported: approximately 11-day PBMC culture with coronavirus spike peptide pools or control peptides (ViraFEST assay). Once obtained from cultured CD4+ T cells, the DNA was sequenced using the Oncomine TCR Beta short-read assay. Each CDR3 protein gets one entry after TCRdb re-called the PCR reads with MiXCR. Here the sample spans under 25,000 distinct CDR3 sequences, approximately 40% being singletons. These receptors have no known antigen. The material was CD4+ T cells from blood, cultured in vitro, obtained after SARS-CoV-2 vaccination. The receptors shown here come from a human donor who had recovered from COVID-19.

This clonotype was observed a handful of times. The V gene is TRBV20-1, the J gene TRBJ1-5, with D perhaps matching TRBD1 (6 bases). V lost 3 bases and J 6 bases, leaving 21 bases between the germline ends. Per germline, CDR1 DFQATT and CDR2 SNEGSKA (reference sequence). The length of the CDR3 is 16 residues. This CDR3 is CSASLPRGHYGQPQHF. As DNA, the CDR3 is TGCAGTGCTAGTCTCCCCAGGGGACACTACGGTCAGCCCCAGCATTTT.

The rearrangement links TRBV24-1 to TRBJ2-5; D remains ambiguous. Between the trimmed V and J ends, which lost 3 bases and 2 bases, there was a span of 12 bases. Germline loops: CDR1 KGHDR, CDR2 SFDVKD. This CDR3 is built from 15 residues. DNA for the CDR3: TGTGCCACCAGTGATCCGAGAGACTGGCAAGAGACCCAGTACTTC. It yields the protein CATSDPRDWQETQYF.

This clonotype was detected only a few times. This chain connects TRBV30 to TRBJ2-3; 9 nucleotides match TRBD1. CDR1 and CDR2 from the germline V gene are GTSNPN and SVGIG (reference sequence). The V and J ends lost 5 bases and 4 bases, in that order; junction bases with no gene match: 4. The CDR3 sequence is 13 residues long. The CDR3 here is CAWGTGSSDTQYF. The DNA of the CDR3 is TGTGCCTGGGGGACAGGGTCATCAGATACGCAGTATTTT.

The rearrangement uses TRBV7-2 and TRBJ2-2, with 9 bases that match TRBD1. With V trimmed by 2 bases and J by 4 bases, 8 bases remained unmatched. CDR3 size: 17 residues. Germline V gene data show CDR1 as SGHTA and CDR2 as FQGNSA. The CDR3 nucleotides are TGTGCCAGCAGCTTACCGGGACAGGGAGGGAGCACCGGGGAGCTGTTTTTT. Amino acids: CASSLPGQGGSTGELFF.

The chain is built from TRBV7-2 and TRBJ1-2; D remains unclear. The CDR3 is made up of 14 amino acids. Germline V CDR1 and CDR2: SGHTA, FQGNSA. Between the trimmed V and J ends, which lost 5 bases and 1 base, there was a span of 11 bases. CDR3 residues: CASSPGPSNYGYTF. The CDR3 region has the DNA TGTGCCAGCAGCCCCGGACCTAGTAACTATGGCTACACCTTC.

In this sample, this clonotype turned up a few times. The chain has TRBV12-3 or TRBV12-4 and TRBJ2-7; 8 bases match TRBD2. V gave up 5 bases and J gave up 3 bases; unmatched junction bases: 9. This CDR3 region has 15 residues. CDR3 residues: CASSGRGTSYYEQYF. CDR3 DNA sequence: TGTGCCAGCAGTGGAAGAGGGACTAGTTACTACGAGCAGTACTTC.

Only a few counts were recorded for this clonotype. The J gene is TRBJ1-2, the V gene TRBV10-3; D gene uncertain. CDR3 size: 14 residues. The germline V gene has CDR1 ENHRY and CDR2 SYGVKD. V was shortened by 5 bases and J by 4 bases, with 14 bases between the two germline ends. CDR3 residues: CAISNSGSAYGYTF. The DNA for the CDR3 is TGTGCCATCAGTAACAGTGGGAGTGCCTATGGCTACACCTTC.

The genes are TRBV6-1 and TRBJ2-3; TRBD2 matches 10 bases. The CDR3 length is 20 residues. Germline V lookup: CDR1 MNHNS, CDR2 SASEGT. The ends lost 6 bases at V and 1 base at J; junction bases unmatched: 19. CDR3 loop: CASRQRGRTSGSQGTDTQYF. The CDR3 nucleotides read TGTGCCAGCAGACAGAGGGGAAGGACTAGCGGCTCCCAGGGCACAGATACGCAGTATTTT.

J is TRBJ1-1 and V is TRBV25-1; 7 bases map to TRBD1. V lost 3 bases, J lost 3 bases, and 7 bases stayed unmatched. Germline V gene lookup returns CDR1 MGHDK and CDR2 SYGVNS. CDR3 length equals 15 residues. The CDR3 nucleotides are TGTGCCAGCAGTGATTTAGGGGGCATCGACACTGAAGCTTTCTTT. Its protein product is CASSDLGGIDTEAFF. Drawing the rest from reference TRBV25-1 and TRBJ1-1, the complete variable domain is EADIYQTPRYLVIGTGKKITLECSQTMGHDKMYWYQQDPGMELHLIHYSYGVNSTEKGDLSSESTVSRIRTEHFPLTLESARPSHTSQYLCASSDLGGIDTEAFFGQGTRLTVV.

This clonotype has just a few counts. V gene TRBV10-3 combines with J gene TRBJ1-1; no firm D call. This CDR3 comprises 15 residues. CDR1 is ENHRY, CDR2 SYGVKD, per germline. V gave up 0 bases and J gave up 5 bases, with 13 bases separating them. For the CDR3, the DNA is TGTGCCATCAGTGAGTCGACTTACTCGTATACTGAAGCTTTCTTT. It encodes CAISESTYSYTEAFF.

The chain links TRBV20-1 to TRBJ2-5; 9 bases fit TRBD2. The J call is in doubt because the DNA end fits TRBJ2-1 better. CDR1 is DFQATT and CDR2 is SNEGSKA in the germline V gene (reference sequence). This CDR3 comprises 15 residues. The CDR3 DNA sequence: TGCAGTGCTAGAGACGGAGCGGGGGGACAAGAGACCCAGTTCTTC. The encoded protein is CSARDGAGGQETQFF.

This clonotype is classed as medium-sized. This chain uses TRBV27 with TRBJ2-2; unclear D gene. Between the trimmed V and J ends, which lost 3 bases and 8 bases, there was a span of 16 bases. Per germline, CDR1 MNHEY and CDR2 SMNVEV (reference sequence). CDR3 length equals 15 residues. The CDR3 protein is CASSFYLGPPGELFF. DNA for the CDR3: TGTGCCAGCAGTTTCTACCTAGGCCCACCTGGGGAGCTGTTTTTT.

There are a few counts of this clonotype. The chain employs TRBV19 and TRBJ1-1; possibly TRBD1 for D (5 bases). Trimming took off 7 bases at V and 4 bases at J, with 13 bases between the two ends. From germline, CDR1 is LNHDA and CDR2 SQIVND (reference sequence). The CDR3 runs 13 residues. This CDR3 is CASTDIGTTEAFF. The CDR3, as DNA: TGTGCCAGTACGGACATAGGGACCACTGAAGCTTTCTTT.

This sequence joins TRBV28 and TRBJ2-1, with D possibly TRBD2 on 7 matching bases. From germline, CDR1 is MDHEN and CDR2 SYDVKM. The CDR3 has 18 amino acids. V was shortened by 9 bases and J by 0 bases, with 24 bases between the two germline ends. The CDR3 is CASYRRVGGAASYNEQFF. The CDR3 DNA sequence: TGTGCCAGTTACCGAAGGGTGGGGGGGGCGGCCTCCTACAATGAGCAGTTCTTC. The full variable domain, rest sourced from reference TRBV28 and TRBJ2-1, is DVKVTQSSRYLVKRTGEKVFLECVQDMDHENMFWYRQDPGLGLRLIYFSYDVKMKEKGDIPEGYSVSREKKERFSLILESASTNQTSMYLCASYRRVGGAASYNEQFFGPGTRLTVL.